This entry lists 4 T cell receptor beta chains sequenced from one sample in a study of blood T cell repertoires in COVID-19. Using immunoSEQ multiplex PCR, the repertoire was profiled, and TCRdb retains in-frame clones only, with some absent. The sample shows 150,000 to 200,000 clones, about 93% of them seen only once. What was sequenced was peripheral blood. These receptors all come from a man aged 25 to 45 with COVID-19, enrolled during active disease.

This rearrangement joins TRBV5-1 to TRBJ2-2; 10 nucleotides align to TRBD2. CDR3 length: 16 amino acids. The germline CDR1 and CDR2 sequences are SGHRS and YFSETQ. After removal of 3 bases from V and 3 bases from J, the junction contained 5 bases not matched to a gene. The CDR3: CASSSTLAGDTGELFF. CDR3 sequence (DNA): TGCGCCAGCAGCTCAACCCTAGCGGGGGACACCGGGGAGCTGTTTTTT.

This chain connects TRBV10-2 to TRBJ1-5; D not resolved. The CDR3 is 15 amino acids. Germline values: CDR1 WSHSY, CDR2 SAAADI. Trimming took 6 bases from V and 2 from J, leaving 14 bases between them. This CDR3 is CASRGGRDGNQPQHF. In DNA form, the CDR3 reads TGCGCCAGCAGGGGCGGACGGGATGGCAATCAGCCCCAGCATTTT.

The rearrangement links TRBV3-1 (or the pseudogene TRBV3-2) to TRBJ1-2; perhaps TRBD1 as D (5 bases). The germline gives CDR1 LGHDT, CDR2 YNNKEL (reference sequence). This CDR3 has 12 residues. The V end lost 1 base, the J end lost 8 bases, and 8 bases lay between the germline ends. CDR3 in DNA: TGTGCCAGCAGCCAAGTCCGGGGGGGCTACACCTTC. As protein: CASSQVRGGYTF.

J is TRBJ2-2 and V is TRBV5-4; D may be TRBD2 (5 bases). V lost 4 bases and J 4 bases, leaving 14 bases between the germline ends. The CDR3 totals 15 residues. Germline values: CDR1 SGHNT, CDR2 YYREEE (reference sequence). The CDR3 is CASSPGGTLTGELFF. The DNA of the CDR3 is TGTGCCAGCAGCCCAGGAGGTACCCTCACCGGGGAGCTGTTTTTT.